This entry describes one T cell receptor beta chain. This sample was taken from a study of blood T cell repertoires in COVID-19. Those enrolled, adults aged 18 to 89 years, came from around 24 US areas. The authors' processing: Cell counts per sample came from amplifying reference gene primers. Repertoires were generated with immunoSEQ multiplex PCR, while TCRdb's copy carries only in-frame clones and drops some. V, J and clone size derive from that table, while D and trimming were established from the DNA sequence. This table holds 300,000 to 400,000 clones, 88% found once. V trimming: 3 bases; J trimming: 2 bases; junction bases outside the gene matches: 2. The CDR3 has 13 amino acids. Per the germline V gene, CDR1 is SGDLS and CDR2 is YYNGEE.

The rearrangement uses TRBV9 and TRBJ2-7, with 7 bases aligning to TRBD1. The receptor comes from a woman under 40 with acute COVID-19. The material sequenced was PBMCs or T cells enriched from blood (not recorded which). Here the CDR3 DNA reads TGTGCCAGCAGCGCAGGGGGTCCCTACGAGCAGTACTTC. Protein sequence: CASSAGGPYEQYF.